The subject of this entry is one T cell receptor (beta chain). Its antigen remains unidentified. The sample is drawn from a study of metastatic and nonmetastatic thyroid tumors. Turning to the study itself: Repertoires from blood and tumor or nodule tissue of malignant and benign thyroid patients were compared. Whole-study findings and limits: The reported finding was significantly higher TCR beta diversity in malignant thyroid tumors relative to benign nodules, in blood and tumor.

Trimming pared 5 bases from V and 2 bases from J, leaving 13 bases between. The CDR3 is 15 residues long. Looked up from germline, CDR1 is MNHNS and CDR2 is SASEGT. In the original processing: The authors used CDR3 differences across clinicopathological groups to build a distant-metastasis classifier for papillary thyroid cancer. TCRdb used MiXCR to call clones anew from the PCR reads. What appears here as the V and J calls and clone size reflects TCRdb's work, not the paper's. Found here are 35,000 to 55,000 clones, about 22% of them singletons; the top ten hold roughly 3%. No patient had received any treatment before thyroid surgery.

What was sequenced was blood. The TCR comes from a male donor with papillary thyroid cancer or a benign thyroid nodule (not recorded which). Some clones in this sample may be carry-over from other donors' samples. The V gene is TRBV6-1, the J gene TRBJ1-5, with D possibly TRBD1 on 5 matching bases. CDR3 loop: CASSPGTGGNQPQHF. The CDR3 DNA sequence: TGTGCCAGCAGTCCCGGGACGGGGGGCAATCAGCCCCAGCATTTT.